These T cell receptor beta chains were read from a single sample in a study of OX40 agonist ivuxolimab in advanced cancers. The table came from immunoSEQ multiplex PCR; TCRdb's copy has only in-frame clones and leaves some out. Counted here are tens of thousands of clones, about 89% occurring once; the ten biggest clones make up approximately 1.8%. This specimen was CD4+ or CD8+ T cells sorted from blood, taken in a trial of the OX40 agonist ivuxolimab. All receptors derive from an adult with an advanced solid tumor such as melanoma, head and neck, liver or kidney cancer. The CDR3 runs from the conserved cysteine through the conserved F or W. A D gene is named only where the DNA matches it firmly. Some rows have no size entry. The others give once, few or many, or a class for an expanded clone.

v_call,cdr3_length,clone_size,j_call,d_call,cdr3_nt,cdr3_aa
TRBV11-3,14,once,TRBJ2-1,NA,TGTGCCAGCAGCTTAGGAGCGGTCTACAATGAGCAGTTCTTC,CASSLGAVYNEQFF
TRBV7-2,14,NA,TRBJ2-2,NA,TGTGCCAGCAGACGGGGAGCGAACACCGGGGAGCTGTTTTTT,CASRRGANTGELFF
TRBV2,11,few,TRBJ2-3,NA,TGTGCCAGCAGTGTCCGGGATACGCAGTATTTT,CASSVRDTQYF
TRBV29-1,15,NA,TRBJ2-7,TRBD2,TGCAGCGTGGGGGGACTAGCGGGAGCGACCTACGAGCAGTACTTC,CSVGGLAGATYEQYF
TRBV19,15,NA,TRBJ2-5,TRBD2,TGTGCCAGTAGTGACCCGGGGGGGCCCGGTCAGACCCAGTACTTC,CASSDPGGPGQTQYF
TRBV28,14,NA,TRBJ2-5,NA,TGTGCCAGCAGTTTAGCCGCTTGGGGAGAGACCCAGTACTTC,CASSLAAWGETQYF
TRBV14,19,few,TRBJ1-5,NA,TGTGCCAGCAGCCAAGAAGGACGGTGGCCAACGGGAGGTGGTCGGCCCCAGCATTTT,CASSQEGRWPTGGGRPQHF
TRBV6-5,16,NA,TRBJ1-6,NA,TGTGCCAGCAGTTACTCTTGGTCCGGGGTGGGTTCACCCCTCCACTTT,CASSYSWSGVGSPLHF
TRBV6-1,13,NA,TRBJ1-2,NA,TGTGCCGGCCAGACGGGACAAAATTATGGCTACACCTTC,CAGQTGQNYGYTF
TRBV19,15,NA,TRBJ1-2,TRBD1,TGTGCCAGTAGTGCACCGGGACAGGGGGCTGGAGGCTACACCTTC,CASSAPGQGAGGYTF
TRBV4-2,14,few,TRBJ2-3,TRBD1,TGTGCCAGCAGCCAAGGAGGGGGCGCAGATACGCAGTATTTT,CASSQGGGADTQYF
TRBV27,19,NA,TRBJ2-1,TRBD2,TGTGCCAGCAGTTTAGCGGGAGGGCCCACGGGGAGCTCCTACAATGAGCAGTTCTTC,CASSLAGGPTGSSYNEQFF
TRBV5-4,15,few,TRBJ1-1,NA,TGTGCCAGCAGCTTGGCGACCTGGAGCTACACTGAAGCTTTCTTT,CASSLATWSYTEAFF
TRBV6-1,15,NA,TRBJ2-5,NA,TGTGCCAGCAGTGCGAAGAGTAGTACCCAAGAGACCCAGTACTTC,CASSAKSSTQETQYF
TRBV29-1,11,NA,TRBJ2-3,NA,TGCAGCGTTGTTTTCACAGATACGCAGTATTTT,CSVVFTDTQYF
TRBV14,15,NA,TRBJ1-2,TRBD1,TGTGCCAGCTCCAAAGGCAGGGGGCAGGATTGGGGCTACACCTTC,CASSKGRGQDWGYTF
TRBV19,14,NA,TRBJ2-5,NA,TGTGCCAGTAGTATAGTATCTAGTCAAGAGACCCAGTACTTC,CASSIVSSQETQYF
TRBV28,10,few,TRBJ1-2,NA,TGTGCCAGCAGCCGTGATGGCTACACCTTC,CASSRDGYTF
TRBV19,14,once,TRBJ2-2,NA,TGTGCCAGTAGACCTAGGGGGGTCACCGGGGAGCTGTTTTTT,CASRPRGVTGELFF
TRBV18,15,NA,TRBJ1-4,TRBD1,TGTGCCAGCTCCCGTCACAGGGGAACTAATGAAAAACTGTTTTTT,CASSRHRGTNEKLFF
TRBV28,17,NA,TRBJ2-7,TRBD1,TGTGCCAGCACCACCTTGGGGACGACAGGGGGCATCTACGAGCAGTACTTC,CASTTLGTTGGIYEQYF
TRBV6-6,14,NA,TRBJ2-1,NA,TGTGCCAGCCGTCCGCCCAGGGATTACAATGAGCAGTTCTTC,CASRPPRDYNEQFF
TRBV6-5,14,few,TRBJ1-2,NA,TGTGCCAGCAGTTACTCATACAACGGTAATGGCTACACCTTC,CASSYSYNGNGYTF
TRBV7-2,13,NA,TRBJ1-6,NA,TGTGCCAGCAGCCCCCAATCGTATTCACCCCTCCACTTT,CASSPQSYSPLHF
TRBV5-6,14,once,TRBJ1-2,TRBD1,TGTGCCAGCAGCTTACAGGGGCGACCTAATGGCTACACCTTC,CASSLQGRPNGYTF
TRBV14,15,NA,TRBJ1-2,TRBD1,TGTGCCAGCAGCCACATGACAGGGGCGGGAGGCGCCTACACCTTC,CASSHMTGAGGAYTF
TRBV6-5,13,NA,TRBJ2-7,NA,TGTGCCAGCAGTTACTCGACAGGGAGGGAGCAGTACTTC,CASSYSTGREQYF
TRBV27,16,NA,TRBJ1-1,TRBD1,TGTGCCAGCAGTCGAACGGGACAGATTAAGGTCGCTGAAGCTTTCTTT,CASSRTGQIKVAEAFF
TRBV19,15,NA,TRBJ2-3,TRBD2,TGTGCCAGTAGTACACTAGCGGGGGGTACAGATACGCAGTATTTT,CASSTLAGGTDTQYF
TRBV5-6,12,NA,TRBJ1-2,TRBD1,TGTGCCAGCAGCCCGGACAGGTATGGCTACACCTTC,CASSPDRYGYTF
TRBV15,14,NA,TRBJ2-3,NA,TGTGCCACCAGCCGTTCCGGAAAAGGGGATACGCAGTATTTT,CATSRSGKGDTQYF
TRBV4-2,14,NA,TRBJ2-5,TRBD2,TGTGCCAGCAGCCAAGCCGGGAGGAGTGGGACCCAGTACTTC,CASSQAGRSGTQYF
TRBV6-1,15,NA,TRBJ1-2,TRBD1,TGTGCCAGCACCGTTTTACAGGGGGATAACTATGGCTACACCTTC,CASTVLQGDNYGYTF
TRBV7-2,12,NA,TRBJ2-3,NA,TGTGCCAGCAGTGGAGGGGACGTTACGCAGTATTTT,CASSGGDVTQYF
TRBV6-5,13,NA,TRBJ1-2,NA,TGTGCCACCTTGACGGGGGAGGTCTCTGGCTACACCTTC,CATLTGEVSGYTF
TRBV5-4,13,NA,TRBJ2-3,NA,TGTGCCAGCAGCACCCAGGTCGCAGATACGCAGTATTTT,CASSTQVADTQYF
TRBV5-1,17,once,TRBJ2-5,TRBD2,TGCGCCAGCAGCTCAACACCGGGAGCGGGAGGGAGAGAGACCCAGTACTTC,CASSSTPGAGGRETQYF
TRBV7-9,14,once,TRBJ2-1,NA,TGTGCCAGCACCGCCGGGCTACCTGTGAATGAGCAGTTCTTC,CASTAGLPVNEQFF
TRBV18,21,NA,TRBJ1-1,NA,TGTGCCAGCTCACCCTACAGGGTCCCTCCTTCCCCCGGTAATGAGGTGACTGAAGCTTTCTTT,CASSPYRVPPSPGNEVTEAFF
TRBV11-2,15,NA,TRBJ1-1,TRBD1,TGCGCCAGCAGCCAACCCGGGACAGCGAACACTGAAGCTTTCTTT,CASSQPGTANTEAFF